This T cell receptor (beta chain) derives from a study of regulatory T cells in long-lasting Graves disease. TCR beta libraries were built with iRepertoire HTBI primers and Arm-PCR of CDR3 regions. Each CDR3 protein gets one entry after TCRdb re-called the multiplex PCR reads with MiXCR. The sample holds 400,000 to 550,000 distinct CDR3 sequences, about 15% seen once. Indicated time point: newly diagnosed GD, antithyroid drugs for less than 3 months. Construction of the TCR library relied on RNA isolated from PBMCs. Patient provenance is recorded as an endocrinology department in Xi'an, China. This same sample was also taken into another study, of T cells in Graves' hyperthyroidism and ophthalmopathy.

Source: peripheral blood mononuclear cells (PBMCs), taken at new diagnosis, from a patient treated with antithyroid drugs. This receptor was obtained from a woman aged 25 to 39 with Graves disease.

CDR3 in amino acids: CATSDFGGGTARGQETQYF. The CDR3 bases are TGTGCCACCAGTGACTTCGGAGGAGGGACAGCCCGGGGACAAGAGACCCAGTACTTC. This sequence joins TRBV24-1 and TRBJ2-5; a weak D match, TRBD1 (7 bases). Germline assignment: CDR1 KGHDR and CDR2 SFDVKD. The CDR3 totals 19 residues. Deletions cut 4 bases from V and 2 bases from J, with 25 bases between.